Below are 9 T cell receptor beta chains sequenced from a single sample in a study of T-cell reconstitution after alpha-beta-depleted transplantation in children. Preparation of the TCRbeta library used unique molecular identifiers. In TCRdb, the PCR reads were re-called with MiXCR into one record per CDR3 protein. The sample has over 70,000 distinct CDR3 sequences; over 9% are singletons. The source was PBMCs from the stem cell graft donor, collected from the stem cell graft. The source of these receptors is a human donor who donated a stem cell graft to a child with inherited bone marrow failure.

This clonotype was seen at least ten times. This chain connects TRBV7-2 to TRBJ2-5, with TRBD1 as a possible D gene (6 bases). The germline V and J ends were trimmed by 3 bases and 2 bases, with 10 bases remaining between them. The CDR3 contains 14 residues. Germline values: CDR1 SGHTA, CDR2 FQGNSA. CDR3 sequence: CASSFDRTQETQYF. For the CDR3, the DNA is TGTGCCAGCAGCTTCGACAGGACTCAAGAGACCCAGTACTTC.

Many counts were recorded for this clonotype. The chain combines TRBV5-1 with TRBJ2-7; 8 bases agree with TRBD1. With 0 bases clipped from V and 1 base from J, the junction kept 6 bases outside the gene matches. The CDR3 spans 16 residues. Germline lookup yields CDR1 SGHRS and CDR2 YFSETQ. This CDR3 is CASSLGRQGRSYEQYF. The CDR3 coding sequence is TGCGCCAGCAGCTTGGGCCGACAGGGGCGATCCTACGAGCAGTACTTC.

In its sample, this clonotype was seen a few times. The chain couples TRBV11-1 to TRBJ2-3, with D perhaps assigned TRBD1 or TRBD2 (6 bases each). This CDR3 region has 19 residues. Looked up from germline, CDR1 is SGHAT and CDR2 is FQDESV (reference sequence). V was cut by 5 bases and J by 3 bases, with 27 bases left in between. The CDR3 DNA sequence: TGTGCCAGCAGCAGCCGTGTCGGGGGACAAGAACTTGGGACAGATACGCAGTATTTT. Protein product: CASSSRVGGQELGTDTQYF. Together with reference TRBV11-1 and TRBJ2-3, the CDR3 gives the full variable domain: EAEVAQSPRYKITEKSQAVAFWCDPISGHATLYWYRQILGQGPELLVQFQDESVVDDSQLPKDRFSAERLKGVDSTLKIQPAELGDSAMYLCASSSRVGGQELGTDTQYFGPGTRLTVL.

This clonotype was seen ten or more times. This chain uses TRBV7-2 with TRBJ2-7, with 8 bases lining up with TRBD1. Germline CDR1 is SGHTA and CDR2 is FQGNSA. V trimming: 7 bases; J trimming: 5 bases; junction bases outside the gene matches: 10. The CDR3 extends over 14 amino acids. The CDR3 DNA follows: TGTGCCAGCACCACATGGACAGGGTCTAACGAGCAGTACTTC. Translating gives CASTTWTGSNEQYF.

This chain uses TRBV24-1 with TRBJ2-1; the match to TRBD1 covers 8 bases. Per germline, CDR1 KGHDR and CDR2 SFDVKD. Trimming took 5 bases from V and 5 from J; bases not matched to a gene: 1. CDR3 length: 13 amino acids. This CDR3 reads CATSATGDNEQFF. CDR3 sequence (DNA): TGTGCCACCAGTGCGACAGGGGACAATGAGCAGTTCTTC.

This clonotype was found many times. The V gene is TRBV7-2, the J gene TRBJ2-7; D is undetermined. The CDR3 totals 13 residues. Germline V gene sequence: CDR1 SGHTA, CDR2 FQGNSA. V shed 0 bases and J shed 5 bases, with 8 bases lying between them. In DNA form, the CDR3 reads TGTGCCAGCAGCTTAGCGGGTACCCACGAGCAGTACTTC. Residues: CASSLAGTHEQYF. Drawing the rest from reference TRBV7-2 and TRBJ2-7, the complete variable domain is GAGVSQSPSNKVTEKGKDVELRCDPISGHTALYWYRQSLGQGLEFLIYFQGNSAPDKSGLPSDRFSAERTGGSVSTLTIQRTQQEDSAVYLCASSLAGTHEQYFGPGTRLTVT.

This clonotype has at least ten counts. The V and J genes are TRBV7-2 and TRBJ2-2; 8 bases are a match to TRBD2. The CDR3 consists of 14 residues. The germline CDR1 and CDR2 sequences are SGHTA and FQGNSA. The ends lost 4 bases at V and 7 bases at J; junction bases unmatched: 5. Here the CDR3 reads CASSSGLASGELFF. The CDR3 DNA reads TGTGCCAGCAGCTCTGGACTAGCCAGCGGGGAGCTGTTTTTT.

This clonotype was detected only once. The chain uses TRBV20-1 and TRBJ1-4, with D perhaps matching TRBD1 (5 bases). Trimming removed 5 bases at V and 7 bases at J, with 8 bases between. Germline V CDR1 and CDR2: DFQATT, SNEGSKA (reference sequence). The CDR3 consists of 11 residues. The CDR3 spells CSAAGLEKLFF. In DNA form, the CDR3 reads TGCAGTGCTGCGGGACTTGAAAAACTGTTTTTT.

This clonotype was recorded many times. The V gene is TRBV7-8, the J gene TRBJ1-5; possibly TRBD1 for D (6 bases). The CDR3 contains 13 residues. V was pared by 10 bases and J by 7 bases, with 17 bases between. Germline V lookup: CDR1 SGHVS, CDR2 FQNEAQ. The CDR3 spells CATSGGAGQPQHF. CDR3 nucleotide sequence: TGTGCCACCTCCGGGGGGGCGGGACAGCCCCAGCATTTT.